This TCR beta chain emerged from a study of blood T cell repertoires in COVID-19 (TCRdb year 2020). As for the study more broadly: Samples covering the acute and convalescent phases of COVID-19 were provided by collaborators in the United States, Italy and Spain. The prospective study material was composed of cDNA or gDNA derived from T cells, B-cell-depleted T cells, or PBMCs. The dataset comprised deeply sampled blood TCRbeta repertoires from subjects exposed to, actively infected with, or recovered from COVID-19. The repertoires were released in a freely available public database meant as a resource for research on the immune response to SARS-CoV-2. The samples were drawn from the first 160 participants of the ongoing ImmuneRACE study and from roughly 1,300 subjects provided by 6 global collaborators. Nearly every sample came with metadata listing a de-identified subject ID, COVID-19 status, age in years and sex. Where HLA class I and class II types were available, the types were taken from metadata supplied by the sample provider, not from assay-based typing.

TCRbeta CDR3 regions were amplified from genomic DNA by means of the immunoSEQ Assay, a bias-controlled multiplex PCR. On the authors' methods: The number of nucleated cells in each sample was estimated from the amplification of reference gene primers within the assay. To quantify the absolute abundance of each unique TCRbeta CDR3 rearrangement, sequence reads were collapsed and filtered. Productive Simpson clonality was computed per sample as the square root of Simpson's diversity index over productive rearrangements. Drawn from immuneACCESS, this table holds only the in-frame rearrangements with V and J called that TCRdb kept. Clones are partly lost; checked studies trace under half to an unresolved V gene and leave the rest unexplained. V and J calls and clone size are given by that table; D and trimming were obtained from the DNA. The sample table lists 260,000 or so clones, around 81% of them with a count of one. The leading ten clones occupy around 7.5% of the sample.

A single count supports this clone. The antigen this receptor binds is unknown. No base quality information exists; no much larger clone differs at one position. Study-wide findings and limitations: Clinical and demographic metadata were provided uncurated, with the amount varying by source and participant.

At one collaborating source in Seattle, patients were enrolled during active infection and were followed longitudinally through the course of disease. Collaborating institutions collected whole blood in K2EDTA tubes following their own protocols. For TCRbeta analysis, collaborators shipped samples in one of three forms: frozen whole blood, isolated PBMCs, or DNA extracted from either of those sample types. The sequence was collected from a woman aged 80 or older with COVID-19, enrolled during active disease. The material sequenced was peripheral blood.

In nucleotide form, the sequence is TGTGCCAGCAGCCTCATGTCAGGGCTCATGAACACTGAAGCTTTCTTT. Translated, it reads CASSLMSGLMNTEAFF. The chain couples TRBV6-6 to TRBJ1-1, with TRBD1 perhaps the D gene, on 5 matching bases. The CDR3, from cysteine to phenylalanine, totals 16 residues. Only CDR3 DNA is held: 48 bases, read in frame from base 1. The germline V gene (reference sequence) provides CDR1 MNHNY and CDR2 SVGAGI. V is shortened by 6 bases, J by 0 bases, and the region joining them spans 17 bases.